This T cell receptor beta chain came from a study of cytomegalovirus exposure and HLA in healthy donors. PCR involved 60 Vbeta and 13 Jbeta primers. In the original workflow: Later analysis identified tens of millions of unique TCR beta chains, about 10 million shared. Method: immunoSEQ multiplex PCR; TCRdb's copy keeps in-frame clones and lacks some. Clonal size and the V and J genes are those of that table, whereas D and trimming came from the DNA. The sample consists of roughly 180,000 clones, roughly four fifths of them appearing once. In the case of this clone: What it recognizes is unknown.

Study-wide results and limits: A later analysis reported that several of the most significant clusters appeared to be linked to common viral pathogens, among them Epstein-Barr virus.

This CDR3 is 11 amino acids long. V was pared by 7 bases and J by 4 bases, with 7 bases between. Germline V gives CDR1 MNHNS, CDR2 SASEGT. The chain employs TRBV6-1 and TRBJ1-1, with D uncertain. The receptor was derived from a young man in good health and CMV-seronegative. Sequenced: PBMCs. CDR3 sequence: CASTVITEAFF. The CDR3 DNA reads TGTGCCAGCACGGTTATCACTGAAGCTTTCTTT.